This record concerns one TCR beta chain sequence. Its antigen is unknown. Within one base of it there is no much larger clone, and no base qualities were kept. The source of the sample is a study of CD8 T cells in ankylosing spondylitis (dated by TCRdb to 2016 to 2017). As for the study more broadly: The study set out to find disease-linked TCR variants by profiling T cell receptor beta repertoires in ankylosing spondylitis patients and healthy donors. The full study cohort was made up of about 24 ankylosing spondylitis patients and about a hundred healthy donors. Peripheral blood samples were taken, and synovial fluid was additionally collected from ankylosing spondylitis patients.

On the study overall, not on this receptor specifically: Some of the motif variants had been reported before in the synovial fluid and blood of reactive arthritis patients, a finding that suggests common disease-initiation mechanisms. The disease-linked clones were reported as significantly enriched in matched synovial fluid samples from ankylosing spondylitis patients. The disease-linked clones showed a CD8+ phenotype and occurred at relatively low frequencies in peripheral blood. Blood from ankylosing spondylitis patients appeared to be characterized by a TCR beta motif composed of about eight highly homologous amino acid variants.

The sequencer listed for this sample is Illumina HiSeq 2500. Quantitative 5'-RACE with molecular barcodes was the method used to prepare the TCR beta libraries. Turning to the authors' computational methods: Disease-linked TCR variants were identified with a new computational method built on a probabilistic model of VDJ rearrangement. In TCRdb, the public reads were trimmed at Q25 with fastp and aligned with MiXCR, with productive beta chains retained. Duplicate CDR3 protein sequences are folded into a single record with the most common DNA and genes. These V and J calls are TCRdb output, not the study's own analysis. In this sample the table shows 800,000 to 900,000 distinct CDR3 sequences, 12% of which occur a single time. More than 0.5% of the sample rests with the top ten. The CDR3 sequence holds 14 residues, the cysteine and phenylalanine included. The sequence is cut down to CDR3 DNA, 42 bases in frame from base 1. Ends trimmed: V by 3 bases, J by 8 bases; bases unmatched to a gene: 6. CDR1 and CDR2, per the germline V gene, are ENHRY and SYGVKD.

The sequence was collected from a male donor with ankylosing spondylitis. Sequencing was done on a sample of blood, either unsorted or a sorted T cell fraction (not recorded which). This chain joins TRBV10-3 to TRBJ2-3; 9 bases in the junction line up with TRBD1. The CDR3 region reads CAISEPGTGRTQYF. The sequenced DNA: TGTGCCATCAGTGAACCCGGGACAGGGCGTACGCAGTATTTT.